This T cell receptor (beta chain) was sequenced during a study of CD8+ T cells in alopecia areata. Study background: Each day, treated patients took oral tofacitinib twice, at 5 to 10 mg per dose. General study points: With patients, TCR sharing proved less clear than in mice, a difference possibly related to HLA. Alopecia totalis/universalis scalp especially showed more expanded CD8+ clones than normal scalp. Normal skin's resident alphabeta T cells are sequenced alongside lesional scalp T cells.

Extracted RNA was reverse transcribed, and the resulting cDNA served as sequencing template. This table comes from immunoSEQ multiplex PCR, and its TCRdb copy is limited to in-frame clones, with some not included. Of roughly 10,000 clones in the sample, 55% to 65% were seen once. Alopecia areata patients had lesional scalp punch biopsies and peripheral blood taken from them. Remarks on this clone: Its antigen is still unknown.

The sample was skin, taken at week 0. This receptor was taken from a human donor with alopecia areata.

CDR3 nucleotide sequence: TGTGCCAGCAGCACCAGACTATGTTGTTCCGTCACAGATACGCAGTATTTT. This gives the protein CASSTRLCCSVTDTQYF. The J gene is TRBJ2-3, the V gene TRBV7-2; a weak D match, TRBD2 (5 bases). The germline V gene encodes CDR1 SGHTA and CDR2 FQGNSA. CDR3 length: 17 amino acids. V lost 5 bases, J lost 2 bases, and 20 bases lay in between.